This is a list of T cell receptor beta chains from one sample in a study of Graves' ophthalmopathy and Graves' hyperthyroidism. TCRdb re-called the multiplex PCR reads with MiXCR, one entry per CDR3 protein. Found here are about 210,000 distinct CDR3 sequences, about 32% of them singletons; the top ten hold approximately 8.6%. Input material: peripheral blood. Receptors originate from a man aged 50 to 60 with Graves' ophthalmopathy. Both conserved end residues are part of each CDR3. The D gene is left open where the match is weak. Only part of the rows carry a size: once, few, many, or a class if the clone is expanded.

CDR3 protein: CASSYSQRGDYGYTF
CDR3 DNA: TGTGCCAGCAGTTACAGTCAGAGAGGGGACTATGGCTACACCTTC
J gene: TRBJ1-2
V gene: TRBV6-5
clone size: many
CDR3 length: 15
D gene: -

CDR3 protein: CSAPGRVQGYQETQYF
CDR3 DNA: TGCAGTGCTCCAGGTCGGGTGCAGGGGTACCAAGAGACCCAGTACTTC
J gene: TRBJ2-5
V gene: TRBV20-1
clone size: many
CDR3 length: 16
D gene: -

CDR3 protein: CASSLDGNRGAIQYF
CDR3 DNA: TGTGCCAGCAGTCTCGACGGCAACAGGGGAGCCATTCAGTACTTC
J gene: TRBJ2-4
V gene: TRBV12-3/TRBV12-4
clone size: many
CDR3 length: 15
D gene: TRBD1

CDR3 protein: CASGLSPPNTEAFF
CDR3 DNA: TGTGCTAGTGGTTTGTCCCCGCCGAACACTGAAGCTTTCTTT
J gene: TRBJ1-1
V gene: TRBV12-5
clone size: -
CDR3 length: 14
D gene: -

CDR3 protein: CASSQGGPTGSYWEQYF
CDR3 DNA: TGTGCCAGCAGCCAAGGGGGCCCGACAGGGAGTTATTGGGAGCAGTACTTC
J gene: TRBJ2-7
V gene: TRBV4-2
clone size: many
CDR3 length: 17
D gene: TRBD1

CDR3 protein: CASTRQAPAGAPLHF
CDR3 DNA: TGTGCCAGCACCAGGCAGGCCCCAGCGGGTGCACCCCTCCACTTT
J gene: TRBJ1-6
V gene: TRBV6-1
clone size: many
CDR3 length: 15
D gene: -

CDR3 protein: CASTEKETGGYF
CDR3 DNA: TGTGCCAGCACCGAGAAGGAGACCGGAGGATATTTT
J gene: TRBJ1-3
V gene: TRBV2
clone size: many
CDR3 length: 12
D gene: -

CDR3 protein: CSARAYLGTSGTPYEQYF
CDR3 DNA: TGCAGTGCTAGAGCCTACCTGGGGACTAGCGGGACCCCCTACGAGCAGTACTTC
J gene: TRBJ2-7
V gene: TRBV20-1
clone size: many
CDR3 length: 18
D gene: TRBD2

CDR3 protein: CSATPLAGVYEQYF
CDR3 DNA: TGCAGTGCTACCCCTCTAGCGGGAGTGTACGAGCAGTACTTC
J gene: TRBJ2-7
V gene: TRBV20-1
clone size: many
CDR3 length: 14
D gene: TRBD2

CDR3 protein: CASTLMPRDDQPQHF
CDR3 DNA: TGTGCCAGCACCCTTATGCCCAGGGACGATCAGCCCCAGCATTTT
J gene: TRBJ1-5
V gene: TRBV6-1
clone size: many
CDR3 length: 15
D gene: -

CDR3 protein: CASSENNWENTEAFF
CDR3 DNA: TGTGCCAGCAGTGAAAACAATTGGGAGAACACTGAAGCTTTCTTT
J gene: TRBJ1-1
V gene: TRBV6-1
clone size: -
CDR3 length: 15
D gene: -

CDR3 protein: CASSYSIKGIKETQYF
CDR3 DNA: TGTGCCAGCAGTTACTCGATCAAGGGAATAAAGGAGACCCAGTACTTC
J gene: TRBJ2-5
V gene: TRBV6-2/TRBV6-3
clone size: many
CDR3 length: 16
D gene: -

CDR3 protein: CASSPGITDTQYF
CDR3 DNA: TGTGCCAGCAGTCCAGGGATCACAGATACGCAGTATTTT
J gene: TRBJ2-3
V gene: TRBV12-3/TRBV12-4
clone size: many
CDR3 length: 13
D gene: -

CDR3 protein: CASSLAPSLAETQYF
CDR3 DNA: TGTGCCAGCAGCTTAGCCCCCTCCCTCGCCGAGACCCAGTACTTC
J gene: TRBJ2-5
V gene: TRBV11-1
clone size: -
CDR3 length: 15
D gene: -

CDR3 protein: CASSIAGAGNTGELFF
CDR3 DNA: TGTGCCAGTAGTATAGCGGGAGCGGGGAACACCGGGGAGCTGTTTTTT
J gene: TRBJ2-2
V gene: TRBV19
clone size: -
CDR3 length: 16
D gene: -

CDR3 protein: CASSLAAGANTGELFF
CDR3 DNA: TGTGCCAGCAGTTTAGCGGCGGGAGCCAACACCGGGGAGCTGTTTTTT
J gene: TRBJ2-2
V gene: TRBV12-3/TRBV12-4
clone size: many
CDR3 length: 16
D gene: TRBD2

CDR3 protein: CSARDLVGGLAGGPQETQYF
CDR3 DNA: TGCAGTGCTAGAGATCTAGTAGGCGGACTAGCGGGAGGCCCACAAGAGACCCAGTACTTC
J gene: TRBJ2-5
V gene: TRBV20-1
clone size: -
CDR3 length: 20
D gene: TRBD2

CDR3 protein: CASSGVGAGGVYEQYF
CDR3 DNA: TGTGCCAGCAGTGGTGTCGGAGCGGGAGGGGTCTACGAGCAGTACTTC
J gene: TRBJ2-7
V gene: TRBV12-3/TRBV12-4
clone size: -
CDR3 length: 16
D gene: TRBD2

CDR3 protein: CASSAGVPLEQYF
CDR3 DNA: TGTGCCAGTAGTGCGGGAGTGCCTTTGGAGCAGTACTTC
J gene: TRBJ2-7
V gene: TRBV19
clone size: many
CDR3 length: 13
D gene: TRBD2

CDR3 protein: CASSQQGQGANTGELFF
CDR3 DNA: TGTGCCAGCAGCCAGCAGGGACAGGGCGCGAACACCGGGGAGCTGTTTTTT
J gene: TRBJ2-2
V gene: TRBV4-2
clone size: many
CDR3 length: 17
D gene: TRBD1

CDR3 protein: CATSRDLSGSWVYEQYF
CDR3 DNA: TGTGCCACCAGCAGAGATTTGTCGGGGAGTTGGGTCTACGAGCAGTACTTC
J gene: TRBJ2-7
V gene: TRBV15
clone size: many
CDR3 length: 17
D gene: -

CDR3 protein: CASAWDQAGETQYF
CDR3 DNA: TGTGCCAGCGCCTGGGACCAGGCGGGAGAGACCCAGTACTTC
J gene: TRBJ2-5
V gene: TRBV28
clone size: -
CDR3 length: 14
D gene: -

CDR3 protein: CASSPGQGISLTEAFF
CDR3 DNA: TGTGCCAGCAGTCCCGGACAGGGGATATCTCTCACTGAAGCTTTCTTT
J gene: TRBJ1-1
V gene: TRBV6-2/TRBV6-3
clone size: -
CDR3 length: 16
D gene: TRBD1

CDR3 protein: CASSQVTQETQYF
CDR3 DNA: TGTGCCAGCAGTCAAGTAACACAGGAGACCCAGTACTTC
J gene: TRBJ2-5
V gene: TRBV3-1
clone size: many
CDR3 length: 13
D gene: -

CDR3 protein: CASSQGGAGSGYTF
CDR3 DNA: TGTGCCAGCAGTCAAGGGGGCGCGGGGAGCGGCTACACCTTC
J gene: TRBJ1-2
V gene: TRBV28
clone size: -
CDR3 length: 14
D gene: TRBD1

CDR3 protein: CASRTLQGPQETQYF
CDR3 DNA: TGTGCCAGCAGAACCCTACAGGGGCCACAAGAGACCCAGTACTTC
J gene: TRBJ2-5
V gene: TRBV27
clone size: -
CDR3 length: 15
D gene: TRBD1

CDR3 protein: CASGLVTGRGGATEAFF
CDR3 DNA: TGTGCTAGTGGTTTGGTGACTGGGCGGGGGGGCGCGACTGAAGCTTTCTTT
J gene: TRBJ1-1
V gene: TRBV12-5
clone size: -
CDR3 length: 17
D gene: -

CDR3 protein: CASSRQGISGTTGEQYF
CDR3 DNA: TGTGCCAGCAGCCGTCAAGGAATATCCGGGACGACAGGCGAGCAGTACTTC
J gene: TRBJ2-7
V gene: TRBV14
clone size: -
CDR3 length: 17
D gene: -

CDR3 protein: CASSYHREETQYF
CDR3 DNA: TGTGCCAGCAGTTATCACAGGGAAGAGACCCAGTACTTC
J gene: TRBJ2-5
V gene: TRBV6-2/TRBV6-3
clone size: -
CDR3 length: 13
D gene: -

CDR3 protein: CASSQDRTSGSSKTQYF
CDR3 DNA: TGTGCCAGCAGCCAAGATCGGACTAGCGGGAGCTCAAAGACCCAGTACTTC
J gene: TRBJ2-5
V gene: TRBV4-2
clone size: many
CDR3 length: 17
D gene: TRBD2

CDR3 protein: CASAGPSLNTEAFF
CDR3 DNA: TGTGCCAGCGCTGGTCCGAGCTTGAACACTGAAGCTTTCTTT
J gene: TRBJ1-1
V gene: TRBV6-1
clone size: -
CDR3 length: 14
D gene: -

CDR3 protein: CASSLCRGPYSNQPQHF
CDR3 DNA: TGTGCCAGCAGTTTGTGCAGGGGGCCATATAGCAATCAGCCCCAGCATTTT
J gene: TRBJ1-5
V gene: TRBV27
clone size: few
CDR3 length: 17
D gene: TRBD1

CDR3 protein: CASRQGTANYGYTF
CDR3 DNA: TGTGCCAGCAGGCAAGGGACAGCTAACTATGGCTACACCTTC
J gene: TRBJ1-2
V gene: TRBV6-1
clone size: -
CDR3 length: 14
D gene: TRBD1

CDR3 protein: CSALRANEHLTGANVLTF
CDR3 DNA: TGCAGTGCTCTGAGGGCCAACGAACACTTAACTGGGGCCAACGTCCTGACTTTC
J gene: TRBJ2-6
V gene: TRBV20-1
clone size: many
CDR3 length: 18
D gene: -

CDR3 protein: CASSLGPAGAIQETQYF
CDR3 DNA: TGTGCCAGCAGCTTAGGCCCAGCGGGGGCGATCCAAGAGACCCAGTACTTC
J gene: TRBJ2-5
V gene: TRBV11-2
clone size: -
CDR3 length: 17
D gene: TRBD2

CDR3 protein: CASSYWTFLHYEQYF
CDR3 DNA: TGTGCCAGCAGTTATTGGACATTCTTGCACTACGAGCAGTACTTC
J gene: TRBJ2-7
V gene: TRBV28
clone size: many
CDR3 length: 15
D gene: -

CDR3 protein: CASSEAQVWGQENSPLHF
CDR3 DNA: TGTGCCAGCAGTGAAGCGCAAGTCTGGGGACAGGAAAATTCACCCCTCCACTTT
J gene: TRBJ1-6
V gene: TRBV6-1
clone size: many
CDR3 length: 18
D gene: TRBD1

CDR3 protein: CASGVRPSGNQPQHF
CDR3 DNA: TGTGCCAGCGGAGTACGGCCCAGTGGGAATCAGCCCCAGCATTTT
J gene: TRBJ1-5
V gene: TRBV28
clone size: -
CDR3 length: 15
D gene: -

CDR3 protein: CASSITSTGELFF
CDR3 DNA: TGTGCCAGCAGCATAACTAGCACCGGGGAGCTGTTTTTT
J gene: TRBJ2-2
V gene: TRBV12-3/TRBV12-4
clone size: many
CDR3 length: 13
D gene: -

CDR3 protein: CASSEARVSGNQPQHF
CDR3 DNA: TGTGCCAGCAGTGAAGCGAGGGTGAGTGGCAATCAGCCCCAGCATTTT
J gene: TRBJ1-5
V gene: TRBV6-1
clone size: once
CDR3 length: 16
D gene: -

CDR3 protein: CASSQAREQYF
CDR3 DNA: TGTGCCAGCAGTCAGGCCCGCGAGCAGTACTTC
J gene: TRBJ2-7
V gene: TRBV6-5
clone size: many
CDR3 length: 11
D gene: -

CDR3 protein: CASSQGQGITYEQYF
CDR3 DNA: TGCGCCAGCAGCCAAGGACAGGGCATCACCTACGAGCAGTACTTC
J gene: TRBJ2-7
V gene: TRBV4-1
clone size: many
CDR3 length: 15
D gene: TRBD1

CDR3 protein: CASSREKTEAFF
CDR3 DNA: TGTGCCAGCAGCCGGGAGAAAACTGAAGCTTTCTTT
J gene: TRBJ1-1
V gene: TRBV7-9
clone size: few
CDR3 length: 12
D gene: -

CDR3 protein: CASSYPPAVRGDTQYF
CDR3 DNA: TGTGCCAGCAGTTACCCCCCCGCTGTTCGAGGGGATACGCAGTATTTT
J gene: TRBJ2-3
V gene: TRBV6-5
clone size: many
CDR3 length: 16
D gene: -

CDR3 protein: CASSSGNRGYQETQYF
CDR3 DNA: TGTGCCAGCAGTTCGGGTAATAGGGGGTACCAAGAGACCCAGTACTTC
J gene: TRBJ2-5
V gene: TRBV28
clone size: many
CDR3 length: 16
D gene: -

CDR3 protein: CASRIQGLNSPLHF
CDR3 DNA: TGTGCCAGCAGGATACAGGGACTAAATTCACCCCTCCACTTT
J gene: TRBJ1-6
V gene: TRBV27
clone size: -
CDR3 length: 14
D gene: -

CDR3 protein: CASSRGLPETQYF
CDR3 DNA: TGTGCCAGCAGCCGTGGCCTGCCAGAGACCCAGTACTTC
J gene: TRBJ2-5
V gene: TRBV11-2
clone size: many
CDR3 length: 13
D gene: -

CDR3 protein: CASSLTTTGKYGYTF
CDR3 DNA: TGTGCCAGCAGTTTGACAACTACAGGGAAATATGGCTACACCTTC
J gene: TRBJ1-2
V gene: TRBV28
clone size: many
CDR3 length: 15
D gene: -

CDR3 protein: CASTFDTGTDNLYEQYF
CDR3 DNA: TGTGCCAGCACCTTCGATACCGGGACAGATAATCTCTACGAGCAGTACTTC
J gene: TRBJ2-7
V gene: TRBV6-2/TRBV6-3
clone size: -
CDR3 length: 17
D gene: TRBD1

CDR3 protein: CASSAGQGFSGANVLTF
CDR3 DNA: TGTGCCAGCAGTGCGGGACAGGGATTCTCTGGGGCCAACGTCCTGACTTTC
J gene: TRBJ2-6
V gene: TRBV6-1
clone size: many
CDR3 length: 17
D gene: TRBD1

CDR3 protein: CASSIRDRGDNEQYF
CDR3 DNA: TGTGCCAGCAGCATCCGGGACAGGGGGGACAACGAGCAGTACTTC
J gene: TRBJ2-7
V gene: TRBV7-8
clone size: -
CDR3 length: 15
D gene: TRBD1

CDR3 protein: CASSLGSQNTEAFF
CDR3 DNA: TGTGCCAGCAGTTTAGGCAGCCAGAACACTGAAGCTTTCTTT
J gene: TRBJ1-1
V gene: TRBV12-3/TRBV12-4
clone size: many
CDR3 length: 14
D gene: -

CDR3 protein: CASSQSGPGAKETQYF
CDR3 DNA: TGTGCCAGCAGCCAATCCGGCCCGGGGGCGAAAGAGACCCAGTACTTC
J gene: TRBJ2-5
V gene: TRBV16
clone size: many
CDR3 length: 16
D gene: -

CDR3 protein: CASSISLHGYTF
CDR3 DNA: TGTGCCAGTAGTATCTCGTTGCATGGCTACACCTTC
J gene: TRBJ1-2
V gene: TRBV19
clone size: -
CDR3 length: 12
D gene: -

CDR3 protein: CASSLAPGTSTGELFF
CDR3 DNA: TGTGCCAGCAGCTTAGCGCCCGGGACCTCCACCGGGGAGCTGTTTTTT
J gene: TRBJ2-2
V gene: TRBV7-8
clone size: many
CDR3 length: 16
D gene: -